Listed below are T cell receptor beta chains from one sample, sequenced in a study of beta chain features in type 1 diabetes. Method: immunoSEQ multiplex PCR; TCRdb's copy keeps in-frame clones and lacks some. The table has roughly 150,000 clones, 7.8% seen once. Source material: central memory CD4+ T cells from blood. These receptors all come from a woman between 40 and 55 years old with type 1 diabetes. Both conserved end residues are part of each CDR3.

CDR3aa: CASSVGEDTEAFF
j_gene: TRBJ1-1
v_gene: TRBV7-3

CDR3aa: CASSALTPSTDTQYF
j_gene: TRBJ2-3
v_gene: TRBV9

CDR3aa: CASGKQGTHYEQYF
j_gene: TRBJ2-7
v_gene: TRBV7-2

CDR3aa: CASSLVGGDQPQHF
j_gene: TRBJ1-5
v_gene: TRBV27

CDR3aa: CASSAGKTGVNEQYF
j_gene: TRBJ2-7
v_gene: TRBV9

CDR3aa: CANTGVGTDTQYF
j_gene: TRBJ2-3
v_gene: TRBV7-2

CDR3aa: CASSEMPRTANTEAFF
j_gene: TRBJ1-1
v_gene: TRBV18

CDR3aa: CASRGPGAKNAFF
j_gene: TRBJ1-1
v_gene: TRBV28

CDR3aa: CASRLTGGANTEAFF
j_gene: TRBJ1-1
v_gene: TRBV27

CDR3aa: CASSSPGQEADTQYF
j_gene: TRBJ2-3
v_gene: TRBV28

CDR3aa: CASSPPSGLTDTQYF
j_gene: TRBJ2-3
v_gene: TRBV28

CDR3aa: CASRVGTAEAFF
j_gene: TRBJ1-1
v_gene: TRBV5-1

CDR3aa: CAWSAPGGSYEQYF
j_gene: TRBJ2-7
v_gene: TRBV30

CDR3aa: CASSFQADSNQPQHF
j_gene: TRBJ1-5
v_gene: TRBV27

CDR3aa: CASSVESGGAYEQYF
j_gene: .
v_gene: TRBV9

CDR3aa: CSVQGQGAVTDTQYF
j_gene: TRBJ2-3
v_gene: TRBV29-1

CDR3aa: CASSSQTGGVGEAFF
j_gene: TRBJ1-1
v_gene: TRBV7-2

CDR3aa: CASSLATGQGDYGYTF
j_gene: TRBJ1-2
v_gene: TRBV7-9

CDR3aa: CASSQDGGVLAVEYF
j_gene: TRBJ2-7
v_gene: TRBV14

CDR3aa: CASSSNQETEAFF
j_gene: TRBJ1-1
v_gene: TRBV4-2

CDR3aa: CASSTSTGNYGYTF
j_gene: TRBJ1-2
v_gene: TRBV11-2

CDR3aa: CASSYATGAPYEQYF
j_gene: TRBJ2-7
v_gene: TRBV6-5

CDR3aa: CASSLGGKAEQFF
j_gene: TRBJ2-1
v_gene: TRBV7-2

CDR3aa: CASVSQEGTYEQYF
j_gene: TRBJ2-7
v_gene: TRBV28

CDR3aa: CASSEPGNRETQYF
j_gene: TRBJ2-5
v_gene: TRBV25-1

CDR3aa: CASSLYLAVQETQYF
j_gene: TRBJ2-5
v_gene: TRBV7-2

CDR3aa: CASSLGGLYGYTF
j_gene: TRBJ1-2
v_gene: TRBV7-9

CDR3aa: CASSRTSGGANVLTF
j_gene: TRBJ2-6
v_gene: TRBV7-2

CDR3aa: CASSLRQGPDTQYF
j_gene: TRBJ2-3
v_gene: TRBV7-9

CDR3aa: CASSQGRDRGDSGNTIYF
j_gene: TRBJ1-3
v_gene: TRBV4-1

CDR3aa: CASSRPNMNTEAFF
j_gene: TRBJ1-1
v_gene: TRBV4-2

CDR3aa: CASSIGTVEQYF
j_gene: TRBJ2-7
v_gene: TRBV11-2

CDR3aa: CASSVRQVNTEAFF
j_gene: TRBJ1-1
v_gene: TRBV7-2

CDR3aa: CASSPPGVYNEQFF
j_gene: TRBJ2-1
v_gene: TRBV14

CDR3aa: CASSSNAGQGAGGANVLTF
j_gene: TRBJ2-6
v_gene: TRBV7-9

CDR3aa: CAWSSGNGKLFF
j_gene: TRBJ1-4
v_gene: TRBV30

CDR3aa: CASSLGGQGKSPLHF
j_gene: TRBJ1-6
v_gene: TRBV7-9

CDR3aa: CASSSSSAGGQETQYF
j_gene: TRBJ2-5
v_gene: TRBV7-2

CDR3aa: CASSQDLQGVKPQHF
j_gene: TRBJ1-5
v_gene: TRBV4-3

CDR3aa: CAWSRTGVQPQHF
j_gene: TRBJ1-5
v_gene: TRBV30

CDR3aa: CSVEDGGLAGGPETQYF
j_gene: TRBJ2-5
v_gene: TRBV29-1

CDR3aa: CASSLLGAQYF
j_gene: TRBJ2-5
v_gene: TRBV27

CDR3aa: CASSQEGRDGGYTF
j_gene: TRBJ1-2
v_gene: TRBV4-3

CDR3aa: CASSLDWSSYEQYF
j_gene: TRBJ2-7
v_gene: TRBV5-4

CDR3aa: CASCDRRHTEAFF
j_gene: TRBJ1-1
v_gene: TRBV19

CDR3aa: CASSVEGQGRSNEQFF
j_gene: TRBJ2-1
v_gene: TRBV9

CDR3aa: CASRRDTGELFF
j_gene: TRBJ2-2
v_gene: TRBV25-1

CDR3aa: CASSPTSGTYEQYF
j_gene: TRBJ2-7
v_gene: TRBV4-1

CDR3aa: CASKKEAQYNEQFF
j_gene: TRBJ2-1
v_gene: TRBV19